Following are 12 T cell receptor beta chains from one sample sequenced in a study of control samples from healthy donors and cancer patients. Some clones are missing from TCRdb's copy, which holds only in-frame ones; the method was immunoSEQ multiplex PCR. The sample has around 130,000 clones, roughly 88% seen once. Sequenced: blood. These TCRs come from a man aged 45-65 years in good health.

This sequence joins TRBV3-1 (or the pseudogene TRBV3-2) and TRBJ1-3; maybe TRBD1 (5 bases). This CDR3 spans 14 amino acids. V was shortened by 4 bases and J by 0 bases, with 7 bases between the two germline ends. Germline CDR1 LGHDT, CDR2 YNNKEL (reference sequence). In DNA form, the CDR3 reads TGTGCCAGCAGCCCCAGGGTCTCTGGAAACACCATATATTTT. Its translation: CASSPRVSGNTIYF.

The V and J genes are TRBV7-2 and TRBJ2-6; tentatively, D is TRBD1 (5 bases). The germline V gene encodes CDR1 SGHTA and CDR2 FQGNSA. V was pared by 7 bases and J by 1 base, with 23 bases between. This CDR3 has 19 residues. The CDR3 DNA is TGTGCCAGCATAAACTTAGAGAGTGGACACCTATCTGGGGCCAACGTCCTGACTTTC. It yields the protein CASINLESGHLSGANVLTF.

The chain recombines TRBV28 with TRBJ1-1, with unresolved D. The CDR3 sequence is 16 residues long. V dropped 5 bases and J dropped 6 bases, with 22 bases sitting between them. Germline V lookup: CDR1 MDHEN, CDR2 SYDVKM. CDR3 nucleotides: TGTGCCAGCAGTCCCGTGAGGACCCGAGGCCGGGCTGAAGCTTTCTTT. Encoded protein: CASSPVRTRGRAEAFF.

The chain combines TRBV5-1 with TRBJ1-3; no definite D call. The CDR3 loop spans 14 amino acids. Trimming stripped 7 bases from V and 0 bases from J, with 11 bases between. Germline CDR1 reads SGHRS; CDR2 reads YFSETQ. CDR3 coding DNA: TGCGCCAGCGCCGAAAACCCCTCTGGAAACACCATATATTTT. Translating gives CASAENPSGNTIYF. The full variable domain, rest sourced from reference TRBV5-1 and TRBJ1-3, is KAGVTQTPRYLIKTRGQQVTLSCSPISGHRSVSWYQQTPGQGLQFLFEYFSETQRNKGNFPGRFSGRQFSNSRSEMNVSTLELGDSALYLCASAENPSGNTIYFGEGSWLTVV.

The rearrangement links TRBV5-6 to TRBJ2-7; the D is unclear. The CDR3 length is 14 residues. Trimming removed 0 bases at V and 0 bases at J, with 7 bases between. Germline V gene data show CDR1 as SGHDT and CDR2 as YYEEEE. The CDR3 nucleotides are TGTGCCAGCAGCTTGGGGACGAGCTCCTACGAGCAGTACTTC. Its protein product is CASSLGTSSYEQYF.

This clone came up a few times. CDR3 bases: TGTGCCAGCAGCTTAGAGTCAGGGCCTGGCGAGCAGTACTTC. This sequence encodes CASSLESGPGEQYF. J is TRBJ2-7 and V is TRBV11-2, with D tentatively TRBD1 (5 bases). V was trimmed by 0 bases and J by 6 bases, leaving 12 bases between them. Germline CDR1 is SGHAT and CDR2 is FQNNGV. The CDR3 spans 14 residues.

The CDR3 is CASSSGQGGIMNTEAFF. CDR3 DNA: TGTGCCAGTAGTAGTGGACAGGGCGGGATCATGAACACTGAAGCTTTCTTT. The rearrangement links TRBV19 to TRBJ1-1; 8 nucleotides match TRBD1. The CDR3 length is 17 residues. Germline V gene sequence: CDR1 LNHDA, CDR2 SQIVND (reference sequence). The ends lost 4 bases at V and 0 bases at J; junction bases unmatched: 10.

The rearrangement links TRBV4-1 to TRBJ2-3; TRBD2 matches at 7 bases. The CDR3 is 16 amino acids. Germline V gene data show CDR1 as MGHRA and CDR2 as YSYEKL. V shed 6 bases, J shed 1 base, and the junction held 10 bases outside the gene matches. As DNA, the CDR3 is TGCGCCAGCAGAGCGGGGCAACTCGGAGGCACAGATACGCAGTATTTT. Encoded protein: CASRAGQLGGTDTQYF.

The V call is TRBV4-1, the J call TRBJ2-1, with TRBD2 matching 8 bases. Per the germline V gene, CDR1 is MGHRA and CDR2 is YSYEKL. J gave up 4 bases and V 2 bases, and 10 bases lay outside the gene matches. The CDR3 has 17 residues. Here the CDR3 DNA reads TGCGCCAGCAGCCAACGATACGAGCGGGGGCCGTACAATGAGCAGTTCTTC. Its protein product is CASSQRYERGPYNEQFF.

The chain carries TRBV10-1 and TRBJ2-5; 7 bases map to TRBD1. Unmatched junction bases numbered 11, after V lost 6 bases and J lost 1 base. The V gene's germline CDR1 is WNHNN and CDR2 SYGVQD (reference sequence). The CDR3 contains 16 residues. CDR3 sequence: CASSLTRTGAQETQYF. CDR3 DNA: TGCGCCAGCAGCCTTACTCGGACAGGAGCCCAAGAGACCCAGTACTTC.

This chain uses TRBV5-1 with TRBJ1-1, with no clear D. The CDR3 has 13 residues. Between the trimmed V and J ends, which lost 4 bases and 3 bases, there was a span of 10 bases. Per the germline V gene, CDR1 is SGHRS and CDR2 is YFSETQ. The chain's CDR3 is CASSQGLDTEAFF. The CDR3 DNA reads as TGCGCCAGCAGCCAAGGCTTAGACACTGAAGCTTTCTTT.

The gene calls are TRBV11-1 and TRBJ2-1; tentative D call: TRBD2 (5 bases). The germline V gene has CDR1 SGHAT and CDR2 FQDESV (reference sequence). The germline V and J ends were trimmed by 0 bases and 7 bases, with 7 bases remaining between them. The CDR3 is made up of 13 amino acids. For the CDR3, the DNA is TGTGCCAGCAGCTTAGCGCTAGCTAATGAGCAGTTCTTC. Translated: CASSLALANEQFF.